Included here is one TCR beta chain sequence, with context. The CDR3 covers 16 residues. V trimming: 8 bases; J trimming: 5 bases; junction bases outside the gene matches: 12. Germline values: CDR1 LNHDA, CDR2 SQIVND (reference sequence). How the authors handled the data: Counts of nucleated cells, estimated from reference gene primer amplification, were obtained. The data were produced by immunoSEQ multiplex PCR, yet TCRdb's version contains in-frame clones alone and is incomplete. V and J calls and clone size are given by that table; D and trimming were obtained from the DNA. The table has some 80,000 clones, roughly 90% seen once. The data are from a study of blood T cell repertoires in COVID-19. Looking at the study overall: The analysed material was cDNA or gDNA that came from T cells, B-cell-depleted T cells, or PBMCs.

The origin of this receptor is a human donor in a cohort sampled during active COVID-19. The sequenced sample consisted of peripheral blood. The V call is TRBV19, the J call TRBJ2-3; 11 bases are a match to TRBD2. For the CDR3, the DNA is TGTGCCAGTGGAACTGGGGCTAGCGGGAGGATAGATACGCAGTATTTT. Amino acid sequence: CASGTGASGRIDTQYF.